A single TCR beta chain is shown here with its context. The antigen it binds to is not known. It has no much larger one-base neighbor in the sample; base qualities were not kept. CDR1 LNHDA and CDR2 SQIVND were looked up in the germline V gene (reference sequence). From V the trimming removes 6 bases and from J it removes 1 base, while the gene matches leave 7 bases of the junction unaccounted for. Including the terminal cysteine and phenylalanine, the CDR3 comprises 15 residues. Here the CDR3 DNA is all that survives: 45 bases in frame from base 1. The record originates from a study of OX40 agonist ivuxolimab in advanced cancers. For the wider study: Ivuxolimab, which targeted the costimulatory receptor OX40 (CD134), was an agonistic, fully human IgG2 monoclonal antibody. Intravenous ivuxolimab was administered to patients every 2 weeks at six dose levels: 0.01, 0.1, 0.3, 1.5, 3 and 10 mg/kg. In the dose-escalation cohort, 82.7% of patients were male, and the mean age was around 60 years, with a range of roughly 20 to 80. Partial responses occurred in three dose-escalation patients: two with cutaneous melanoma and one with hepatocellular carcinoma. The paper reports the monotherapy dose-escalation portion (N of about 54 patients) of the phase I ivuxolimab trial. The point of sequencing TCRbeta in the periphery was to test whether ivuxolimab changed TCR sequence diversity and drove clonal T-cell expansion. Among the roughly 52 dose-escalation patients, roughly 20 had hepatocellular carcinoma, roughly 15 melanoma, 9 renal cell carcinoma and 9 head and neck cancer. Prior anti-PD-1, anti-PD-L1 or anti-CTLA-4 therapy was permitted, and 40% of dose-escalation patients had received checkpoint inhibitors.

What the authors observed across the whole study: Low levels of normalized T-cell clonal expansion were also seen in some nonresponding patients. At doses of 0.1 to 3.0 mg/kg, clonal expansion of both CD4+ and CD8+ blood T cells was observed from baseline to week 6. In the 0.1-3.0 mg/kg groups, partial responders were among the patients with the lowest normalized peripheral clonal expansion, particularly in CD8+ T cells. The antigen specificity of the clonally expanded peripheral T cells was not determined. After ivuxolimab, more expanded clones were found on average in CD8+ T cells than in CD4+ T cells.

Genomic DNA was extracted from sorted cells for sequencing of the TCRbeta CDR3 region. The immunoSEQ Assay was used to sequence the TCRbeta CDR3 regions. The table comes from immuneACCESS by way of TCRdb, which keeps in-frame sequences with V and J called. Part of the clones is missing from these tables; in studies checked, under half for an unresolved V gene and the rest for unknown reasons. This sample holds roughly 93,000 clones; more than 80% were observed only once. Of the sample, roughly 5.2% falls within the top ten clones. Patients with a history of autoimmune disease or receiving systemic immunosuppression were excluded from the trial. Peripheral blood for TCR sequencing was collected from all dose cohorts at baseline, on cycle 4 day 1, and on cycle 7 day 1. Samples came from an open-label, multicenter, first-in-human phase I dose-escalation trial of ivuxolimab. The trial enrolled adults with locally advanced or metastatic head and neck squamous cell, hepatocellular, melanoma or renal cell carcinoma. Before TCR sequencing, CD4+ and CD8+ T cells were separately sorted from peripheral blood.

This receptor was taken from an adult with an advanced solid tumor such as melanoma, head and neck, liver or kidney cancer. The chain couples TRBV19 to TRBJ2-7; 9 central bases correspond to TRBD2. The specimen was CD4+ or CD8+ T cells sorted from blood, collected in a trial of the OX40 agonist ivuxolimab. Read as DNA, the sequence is TGTGCCAGTAGATTAGCGGGAGCGGGTTCCTACGAGCAGTACTTC. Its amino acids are CASRLAGAGSYEQYF.